Listed below are T cell receptor beta chains from one sample, sequenced in a study of blood T cell repertoires in COVID-19. Sequencing was performed with immunoSEQ multiplex PCR; in TCRdb, only in-frame clones are kept and a portion is missing. The table shows 45,000 to 70,000 clones, with 80% occurring only once. The sample comprised peripheral blood. The source of these receptors is a man aged 55 to 70 with acute or convalescent COVID-19. The conserved cysteine and the conserved F or W are not part of the CDR3 here. D genes are given only for firm matches.

ASSPTATNTGELF	TRBV7-3	TRBJ2-2	-
ASSWASESYEQY	TRBV2	TRBJ2-7	-
ASSYGTARRYEQY	TRBV6-2/TRBV6-3	TRBJ2-7	TRBD1
ASSLVPAGTGREQF	TRBV7-2	TRBJ2-1	TRBD2
ASSLEGSGVAETQY	TRBV5-1	TRBJ2-5	TRBD2
SARGVNEQF	TRBV20-1	TRBJ2-1	TRBD2
ASSARGEPYEQY	TRBV13	TRBJ2-7	-
ASLQVGWNEQF	TRBV19	TRBJ2-1	-
ARSLECGETNYGYT	TRBV5-3	TRBJ1-2	-
ASGLPPDTQY	TRBV3-1/TRBV3-2	TRBJ2-3	-
ASSEDRGSLPTNEKLF	TRBV6-1	TRBJ1-4	TRBD1
ASSDRGSEETQY	TRBV10-1	TRBJ2-5	-
ASSPDRGLYGYT	TRBV11-1	TRBJ1-2	-
ASSESTGRNYGYT	TRBV9	TRBJ1-2	-
ASSPNRNTEAF	TRBV11-2	TRBJ1-1	-
ASSEAGQGVSAF	TRBV2	TRBJ1-1	TRBD1
ASTAPSGGGNEQF	TRBV5-4	TRBJ2-1	TRBD2
ASSSSRRSTDTQY	TRBV7-8	TRBJ2-3	-
SVELRGTYGYT	TRBV29-1	TRBJ1-2	-
ASSIESGNTEAF	TRBV19	TRBJ1-1	-
ASSLYNSYEQY	TRBV3-1/TRBV3-2	TRBJ2-7	-
ASSQSYEQY	TRBV6-5	TRBJ2-7	-
ASSRALAGGTDTQY	TRBV19	TRBJ2-3	TRBD2
ASSFASGGKETQY	TRBV5-1	TRBJ2-5	-
ASSIRDRGRDEQY	TRBV19	TRBJ2-7	TRBD1
ASSSDINNEQF	TRBV18	TRBJ2-1	-
AWGRREQY	TRBV30	TRBJ2-7	-
ASSQDGVAGGPRDTQY	TRBV3-1/TRBV3-2	TRBJ2-3	TRBD2
ASRITGAVGQPQH	TRBV19	TRBJ1-5	TRBD1
ASMGGVLNSGNTIY	TRBV7-8	TRBJ1-3	-
ATSDPPTGDTGELF	TRBV24-1	TRBJ2-2	TRBD1
ASSFAGGASDTQY	TRBV5-1	TRBJ2-3	TRBD2
ASRNGRGRFMNTEAF	TRBV7-3	TRBJ1-1	-
ASSVGLAGGPGTQY	TRBV9	TRBJ2-3	TRBD2
ASSQDGDGITQY	TRBV3-1/TRBV3-2	TRBJ2-5	-
ASSLVGGQPQH	TRBV7-8	TRBJ1-5	-
ASSLDGRGEDTQY	TRBV11-2	TRBJ2-3	-
ASSPGQGRQPQH	TRBV7-8	TRBJ1-5	TRBD1
ASSDGSLETQY	TRBV2	TRBJ2-5	-
ASSLAPGVTYEQY	TRBV7-8	TRBJ2-7	-
AISALTSGVTYEQY	TRBV10-3	TRBJ2-7	TRBD2
ASEGGPPRRAY	TRBV7-8	TRBJ2-5	-
ASSKGGGLPGYT	TRBV14	TRBJ1-2	TRBD1
AIPQLPLGVEKLF	TRBV5-3	TRBJ1-4	-
ASSLEGDSYGYT	TRBV7-9	TRBJ1-2	TRBD1
ASRQLGEAGNTIY	TRBV19	TRBJ1-3	-